The 4 T cell receptor beta chains below were found in one sample sequenced in a study of T cells in Graves' hyperthyroidism and ophthalmopathy. RNA transcripts provided the source from which TCR beta CDR3 regions were amplified. Initially, a first-round RT-PCR of the TCR CDR3 employed the HTBI primer set. Using its own MiXCR run on the multiplex PCR reads, TCRdb lists one record per CDR3 protein. The data show more than 350,000 distinct CDR3 sequences, roughly 15% seen once. Sequences were obtained from blood. These receptors were obtained from a woman between 25 and 40 years old with Graves' ophthalmopathy.

This chain joins TRBV20-1 and TRBJ2-2; 7 bases align to TRBD2. Germline values: CDR1 DFQATT, CDR2 SNEGSKA (reference sequence). This CDR3 has 17 amino acids. The V segment lost 3 bases and the J segment 0 bases; nucleotides outside the gene matches: 10. In nucleotides, the CDR3 is TGCAGTGCTAGGTATTGGCGCGGGGGAGCGAACACCGGGGAGCTGTTTTTT. As protein: CSARYWRGGANTGELFF.

This clonotype was seen repeatedly, ten times or more. Sequence at one end of the junction differs from germline and may be a read error. The CDR3 is CASSRDRVSGELFF. CDR3 bases: TGTGCTAGCAGCCGGGACAGGGTGTCCGGGGAGCTGTTTTTT. V and J are TRBV7-7 and TRBJ2-2; 9 bases fit TRBD1. This CDR3 has 14 residues. Germline-derived CDR1 and CDR2 are SSHAT and FNYEAQ (reference sequence). The full variable domain, with the rest looked up from reference TRBV7-7 and TRBJ2-2, is GAGVSQSPRYKVTKRGQDVTLRCDPISSHATLYWYQQALGQGPEFLTYFNYEAQPDKSGLPSDRFSAERPEGSISTLTIQRTEQRDSAMYRCASSRDRVSGELFFGEGSRLTVL.

This clonotype was counted many times. This chain connects TRBV6-1 to TRBJ2-6; no clear D. From germline, CDR1 is MNHNS and CDR2 SASEGT. The CDR3 has 15 residues. Trimming left V 5 bases short and J 2 bases short, with 10 bases between. For the CDR3, the DNA is TGTGCCAGCAGTTACCAGGAAACTGGGGCCAACGTCCTGACTTTC. Translating gives CASSYQETGANVLTF.

This clonotype was found many times. In nucleotides, the CDR3 is TGTGCCAGCAGCCAAGAGCGGCTAGCGTCCTACGAGCAGTACTTC. It encodes CASSQERLASYEQYF. The chain combines TRBV4-2 with TRBJ2-7; weak D call: TRBD2 (6 bases). V was shortened by 0 bases and J by 1 base, with 10 bases between the two germline ends. This CDR3 region has 15 residues. Germline V gene lookup returns CDR1 LGHNA and CDR2 YNFKEQ.